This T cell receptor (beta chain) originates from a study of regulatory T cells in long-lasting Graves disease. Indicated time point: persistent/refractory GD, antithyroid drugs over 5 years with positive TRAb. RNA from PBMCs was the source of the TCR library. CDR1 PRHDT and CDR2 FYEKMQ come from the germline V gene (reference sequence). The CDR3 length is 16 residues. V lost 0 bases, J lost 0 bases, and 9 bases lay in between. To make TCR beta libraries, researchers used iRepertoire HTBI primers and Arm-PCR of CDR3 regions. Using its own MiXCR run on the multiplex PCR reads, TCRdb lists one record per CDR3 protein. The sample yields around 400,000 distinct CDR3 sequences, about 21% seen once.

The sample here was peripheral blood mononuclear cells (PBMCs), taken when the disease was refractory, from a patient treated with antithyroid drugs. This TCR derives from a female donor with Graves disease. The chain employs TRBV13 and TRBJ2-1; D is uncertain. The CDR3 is CASSLGLTSSYNEQFF. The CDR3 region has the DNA TGTGCCAGCAGCTTAGGGCTTACAAGCTCCTACAATGAGCAGTTCTTC.